One sample yielded the 5 T cell receptor beta chains listed below, sequenced in a study of control samples from healthy donors and cancer patients. Using immunoSEQ multiplex PCR, the repertoire was profiled, and TCRdb retains in-frame clones only, with some absent. The sample yields 100,000 to 150,000 clones, more than 80% seen once. Specimen: blood. The receptors stem from a man between 40 and 49 years old in good health.

The V call is TRBV5-3, the J call TRBJ1-1; D is unresolved. TRBV5-3 is treated as an ORF (open reading frame) with a function not yet certain. V gave up 2 bases and J gave up 2 bases, with 1 base separating them. There are 11 residues in the CDR3. Written as DNA, the CDR3 is TGTGCCAGAAGCTTTAACACTGAAGCTTTCTTT. Encoded protein: CARSFNTEAFF.

V gene TRBV12-3 or TRBV12-4 combines with J gene TRBJ2-2; D unclear. V lost 6 bases to trimming and J lost 4 bases, with 9 bases between them. The CDR3 sequence is 13 residues long. The CDR3 loop is CASSQIATGELFF. The DNA for the CDR3 is TGTGCCAGCAGCCAGATCGCCACCGGGGAGCTGTTTTTT.

The chain recombines TRBV11-2 with TRBJ2-7; 9 bases line up with TRBD1. This CDR3 has 16 amino acids. V shed 2 bases, J shed 6 bases, and the junction held 11 bases outside the gene matches. The germline V gene has CDR1 SGHAT and CDR2 FQNNGV. For the CDR3, the DNA is TGTGCCAGCAGCTTAAGTTGGGGACAGGGATTAGGCGAGCAGTACTTC. Residues: CASSLSWGQGLGEQYF.

In this sample, this clone turned up once. The chain links TRBV5-1 to TRBJ1-1; possible D gene TRBD1, 5 bases. V lost 0 bases to trimming and J lost 1 base, with 7 bases between them. This CDR3 comprises 14 residues. Germline assignment: CDR1 SGHRS and CDR2 YFSETQ. In DNA, the CDR3 is TGCGCCAGCAGCTTGGATGGGGGGAACACTGAAGCTTTCTTT. It encodes CASSLDGGNTEAFF.

The chain has TRBV19 and TRBJ1-2; weak D call: TRBD1 (6 bases). The V and J ends lost 5 bases and 5 bases respectively, with 18 bases between them. The CDR3 covers 15 residues. Germline V gene lookup returns CDR1 LNHDA and CDR2 SQIVND (reference sequence). The CDR3: CASSPKTGGQYGYTF. As DNA, the CDR3 is TGTGCCAGTAGTCCAAAGACAGGTGGACAATATGGCTACACCTTC.